This T cell receptor beta chain emerged from a study of identical twins. This clonotype has only a few counts. Its antigen is unknown. This CDR3 is 17 amino acids long. The germline gives CDR1 LGHDT, CDR2 YNNKEL (reference sequence). With 0 bases removed from V and 0 bases from J, the gap between germline ends came to 9 bases. TCRdb called the 5' RACE reads again in MiXCR, with one record for every CDR3 protein. The table records fewer than 550,000 distinct CDR3 sequences, 14% of them present only once. Broader study findings: The models systematically underestimated how much out-of-frame TCR alpha was shared in monozygotic twins. Memory repertoires showed no such pattern, whereas abundant cord blood beta clonotypes carried fewer insertions.

These data also formed part of another study, on yellow fever vaccine responses in identical twins.

V and J are TRBV3-1 and TRBJ2-6, with D maybe TRBD1 (6 bases). The sequence derives from a woman aged 18-29 years in good health. The material sequenced was CD4+ T cells sorted from blood. The CDR3 region has the DNA TGTGCCAGCAGCCAAGACGGACAGTCCTCTGGGGCCAACGTCCTGACTTTC. It is translated as CASSQDGQSSGANVLTF.